Each of the 21 T cell receptor beta chains below was sequenced from the same sample in a study of shared clonotypes between healthy human individuals. The protocol was immunoSEQ multiplex PCR, while the TCRdb copy is restricted to in-frame clones and leaves out a portion. The sample has around 330,000 clones, about 74% seen once. The sequencing sample was made of memory CD4+ T cells sorted from blood. Stated subset: CD45RA-negative fraction. All receptors derive from a man aged 25 to 40 in good health.

The chain joins TRBV23-1 to TRBJ2-7, with D perhaps being TRBD1 or TRBD2 (5 bases each). TRBV23-1 is an ORF for which the function is uncertain. V was pared by 0 bases and J by 2 bases, with 11 bases between. The CDR3 has 15 residues. The CDR3 nucleotides are TGCGCCAGCAGTCAATCGGGGACCGACACCTACGAGCAGTACTTC. It yields the protein CASSQSGTDTYEQYF.

This clone was found a few times. The chain combines TRBV2 with TRBJ2-7; no clear D. This CDR3 region has 12 residues. Germline-derived CDR1 and CDR2 are SNHLY and FYNNEI. The V end lost 6 bases, the J end lost 3 bases, and 9 bases lay between the germline ends. The CDR3 reads CASRTRGYEQYF. The CDR3, as DNA: TGTGCCAGCAGGACGAGAGGCTACGAGCAGTACTTC.

V usage is TRBV9 and J usage is TRBJ2-2; no definite D call. V lost 0 bases and J 0 bases, leaving 6 bases between the germline ends. The CDR3 is 15 residues long. Germline V gene data show CDR1 as SGDLS and CDR2 as YYNGEE. The CDR3 protein is CASSVEAANTGELFF. DNA for the CDR3: TGTGCCAGCAGCGTAGAAGCTGCGAACACCGGGGAGCTGTTTTTT.

The chain recombines TRBV21-1 with TRBJ2-7; the DNA was not used to check the table's D call, TRBD2. TRBV21-1 is noted as a pseudogene. The length of the CDR3 is 12 residues. CDR3 region: CASSKDIHEQYF. Written as DNA, the CDR3 is TGTGCCAGCAGCAAAGATATCCACGAGCAGTACTTC.

V is TRBV2 and J is TRBJ1-2, with D hard to call. V gave up 4 bases and J gave up 0 bases, with 9 bases separating them. This CDR3 is 14 amino acids long. Germline V gives CDR1 SNHLY, CDR2 FYNNEI. This chain's CDR3 is CASSGEAANYGYTF. CDR3 nucleotide sequence: TGTGCCAGCAGTGGGGAAGCAGCTAACTATGGCTACACCTTC.

The rearrangement joins TRBV6-5 to TRBJ1-2; 8 bases fit TRBD1. The CDR3 has 13 amino acids. Germline-derived CDR1 and CDR2 are MNHEY and SVGAGI. After removal of 5 bases from V and 2 bases from J, the junction contained 1 base not matched to a gene. The DNA of the CDR3 is TGTGCCAGCAGTAGGACAGGGAACTATGGCTACACCTTC. Amino acid sequence: CASSRTGNYGYTF.

This chain connects TRBV5-1 to TRBJ2-1; D is unclear. CDR3 size: 16 residues. V was trimmed by 0 bases and J by 10 bases, leaving 20 bases between them. The germline gives CDR1 SGHRS, CDR2 YFSETQ. CDR3 DNA sequence: TGCGCCAGCAGCTTGGCCCAAGGCTGGGCTCCATTCGAGCAGTTCTTC. Amino acids: CASSLAQGWAPFEQFF.

The chain recombines TRBV7-3 with TRBJ2-3, with 7 bases matching TRBD2. Germline V gene data show CDR1 as SGHTA and CDR2 as FQGTGA. This CDR3 is built from 16 residues. The V and J ends lost 1 base and 0 bases, in that order; junction bases with no gene match: 4. The CDR3 is CASSLRASGSTDTQYF. The CDR3 DNA follows: TGTGCCAGCAGCTTAAGGGCTAGCGGAAGCACAGATACGCAGTATTTT.

This chain connects TRBV7-6 to TRBJ2-2, with 15 bases aligning to TRBD2. J lost 4 bases, V lost 2 bases, and 8 bases had no gene match. CDR3 length: 19 amino acids. CDR1 SGHVS and CDR2 FNYEAQ come from the germline V gene. Here the CDR3 reads CASSLHGLAGGPTTGELFF. The CDR3 nucleotides are TGTGCCAGCAGCTTACACGGACTAGCGGGAGGGCCAACCACCGGGGAGCTGTTTTTT.

The chain has TRBV2 and TRBJ2-1; 13 nucleotides match TRBD2. V lost 6 bases and J lost 7; bases outside the gene matches: 12. CDR3 length: 17 residues. Germline-derived CDR1 and CDR2 are SNHLY and FYNNEI. The CDR3 reads CASRLGRLAGGRNEQFF. CDR3 DNA sequence: TGTGCCAGCAGACTAGGAAGACTAGCGGGAGGTAGGAATGAGCAGTTCTTC.

This chain uses TRBV4-1 with TRBJ1-5; 11 nucleotides agree with TRBD1. This CDR3 has 18 amino acids. With 2 bases clipped from V and 1 base from J, the junction kept 7 bases outside the gene matches. Germline V CDR1 and CDR2: MGHRA, YSYEKL. The CDR3: CASSQILGQGASNQPQHF. The CDR3 DNA sequence: TGCGCCAGCAGCCAAATACTAGGACAGGGGGCGAGCAATCAGCCCCAGCATTTT.

The table lists this clone with a few counts. The rearrangement links TRBV28 to TRBJ2-7; D unclear. Trimming shortened V by 7 bases and J by 4 bases, and 17 bases separated the two germline ends. CDR3 size: 14 residues. The germline CDR1 and CDR2 sequences are MDHEN and SYDVKM. CDR3 protein: CASTPAPRVYEQYF. For the CDR3, the DNA is TGTGCCAGCACTCCTGCCCCCCGGGTGTACGAGCAGTACTTC.

In this sample, this clone turned up many times. The chain is built from TRBV28 and TRBJ2-1; 15 nucleotides match TRBD2. From germline, CDR1 is MDHEN and CDR2 SYDVKM. With V trimmed by 4 bases and J by 5 bases, 12 bases remained unmatched. The CDR3 runs 19 residues. CDR3 region: CASSSHPGTSGRWDNEQFF. The DNA for the CDR3 is TGTGCCAGCAGTTCCCATCCTGGGACTAGCGGGAGGTGGGACAATGAGCAGTTCTTC. Using reference TRBV28 and TRBJ2-1 for the parts outside the CDR3, the full variable domain is DVKVTQSSRYLVKRTGEKVFLECVQDMDHENMFWYRQDPGLGLRLIYFSYDVKMKEKGDIPEGYSVSREKKERFSLILESASTNQTSMYLCASSSHPGTSGRWDNEQFFGPGTRLTVL.

The chain combines TRBV25-1 with TRBJ2-7; D unresolved. Between the trimmed V and J ends, which lost 6 bases and 3 bases, there was a span of 12 bases. The CDR3 loop spans 13 amino acids. CDR1 is MGHDK, CDR2 SYGVNS, per germline. CDR3 loop: CASSLTDIYEQYF. The CDR3 DNA is TGTGCCAGCAGCCTGACGGATATCTACGAGCAGTACTTC.

This clone was seen more than once but under ten times. The chain employs TRBV2 and TRBJ2-3, with D unclear. The germline V and J ends were trimmed by 2 bases and 2 bases, with 8 bases remaining between them. CDR1 is SNHLY, CDR2 FYNNEI, per germline. CDR3 length: 14 amino acids. The CDR3 spells CASSELQITDTQYF. As DNA, the CDR3 is TGTGCCAGCAGTGAATTACAGATCACAGATACGCAGTATTTT. Full variable domain (outside the CDR3, taken from reference TRBV2 and TRBJ2-3): EPEVTQTPSHQVTQMGQEVILRCVPISNHLYFYWYRQILGQKVEFLVSFYNNEISEKSEIFDDQFSVERPDGSNFTLKIRSTKLEDSAMYFCASSELQITDTQYFGPGTRLTVL.

V and J are TRBV21-1 and TRBJ1-2. TRBV21-1 is a pseudogene segment. There are 16 residues in the CDR3. CDR3 sequence: CASSKWGTEERYGYTF. The CDR3 bases are TGTGCCAGCAGCAAATGGGGGACGGAAGAGAGGTATGGCTACACCTTC.

This sequence joins TRBV7-8 and TRBJ2-1; 9 nucleotides agree with TRBD2. This CDR3 has 21 amino acids. Germline V gene lookup returns CDR1 SGHVS and CDR2 FQNEAQ. With 5 bases clipped from V and 9 bases from J, the junction kept 29 bases outside the gene matches. CDR3 nucleotides: TGTGCCAGCAGCCCCCCGAGGGTAGCGGGAGACGGAGCCGCATCCGTCGGTGAGCAGTTCTTC. The encoded protein is CASSPPRVAGDGAASVGEQFF.

The rearrangement uses TRBV11-2 and TRBJ2-7, with D unresolved. There are 14 residues in the CDR3. Germline V lookup: CDR1 SGHAT, CDR2 FQNNGV. V was trimmed by 2 bases and J by 2 bases, leaving 10 bases between them. The DNA of the CDR3 is TGTGCCAGCAGCTTACGCTCGCCTCCCTACGAGCAGTACTTC. Residues: CASSLRSPPYEQYF.

The rearrangement uses TRBV5-1 and TRBJ2-7, with D perhaps TRBD2 (6 bases). Germline CDR1 reads SGHRS; CDR2 reads YFSETQ. This CDR3 contains 15 residues. V dropped 0 bases and J dropped 2 bases, with 12 bases sitting between them. CDR3 coding DNA: TGCGCCAGCAGCTTGGTTCGCGGGATGCCCTACGAGCAGTACTTC. Translation gives CASSLVRGMPYEQYF.

The V and J genes are TRBV25-1 and TRBJ2-1, with 11 nucleotides matching TRBD1. The CDR3 loop spans 15 amino acids. Germline CDR1 and CDR2: MGHDK and SYGVNS. Trimming at V came to 8 bases and at J to 6 bases, leaving 9 bases not matched to a gene. The CDR3 sequence is CASHGQGAHLNEQFF. The CDR3 bases are TGTGCCAGCCACGGACAGGGGGCGCATCTCAATGAGCAGTTCTTC.

This clone was counted many times. The rearrangement uses TRBV19 and TRBJ2-5; TRBD2 might be the D (5 bases). With 0 bases removed from V and 5 bases from J, the gap between germline ends came to 7 bases. The length of the CDR3 is 13 residues. Germline V gene sequence: CDR1 LNHDA, CDR2 SQIVND (reference sequence). DNA for the CDR3: TGTGCCAGTAGTATAGACAGAGGGGAGACCCAGTACTTC. It yields the protein CASSIDRGETQYF.